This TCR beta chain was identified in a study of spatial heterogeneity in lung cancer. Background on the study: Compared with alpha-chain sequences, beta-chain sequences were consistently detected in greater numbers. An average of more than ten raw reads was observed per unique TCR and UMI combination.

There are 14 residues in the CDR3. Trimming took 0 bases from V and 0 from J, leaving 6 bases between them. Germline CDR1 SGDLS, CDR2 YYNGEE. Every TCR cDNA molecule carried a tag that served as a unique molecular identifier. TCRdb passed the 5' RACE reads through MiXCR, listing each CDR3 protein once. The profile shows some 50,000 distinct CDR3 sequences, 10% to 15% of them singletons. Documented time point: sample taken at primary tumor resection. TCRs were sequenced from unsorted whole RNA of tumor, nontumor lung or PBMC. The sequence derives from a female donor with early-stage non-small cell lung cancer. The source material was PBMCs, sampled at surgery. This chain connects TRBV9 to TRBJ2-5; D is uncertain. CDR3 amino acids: CASSVGPDQETQYF. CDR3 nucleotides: TGTGCCAGCAGCGTAGGGCCAGACCAAGAGACCCAGTACTTC.